This T cell receptor (beta chain) was profiled in a study of cytomegalovirus exposure and HLA in healthy donors (dated by TCRdb to about 2017). General notes on the study: According to an earlier analysis of around 600 of the donors, some 180 million T cells yielded over 100 million unique TCR beta sequences and approximately 300 Gb of sequence data. An earlier analysis of approximately 580 of the donors used high-throughput TCR beta sequencing to judge whether each TCR beta V gene segment behaved as functional or pseudogenic. All discovery cohort repertoires had been generated using a single sequencing platform. The study was designed to test whether signatures of past pathogen exposure could be identified by cataloging public T cell receptors. An early release that covered about 600 HLA-typed donors contained about 300 gigabases of sequencing data and tens of millions of unique TCR sequences. Typing coverage varied by locus: about 629-630 donors for A, B, C, DRB1 and DQB1; around 560 for DQA1; over 600 for DPA1; approximately 450 for DPB1. Class I and class II HLA loci were covered by the typing at four-digit resolution. In a later genetic analysis, genome-wide SNP genotypes for about 55% of the roughly 700 donors were used, and that subset was treated as a discovery cohort. Of the approximately 400 genotyped donors, 81% fell in the genetic ancestry cluster associated with self-reported Caucasian donors. High-throughput TCR immunosequencing, statistical association of individual TCRs with disease status, and machine learning were combined to predict cytomegalovirus infection status. The study profiled the T cell repertoires of hundreds of subjects by immunosequencing and related them to cytomegalovirus serostatus. In a later analysis, previously published TCR beta repertoires from about 670 donors were re-analyzed and high-resolution HLA genotyping was added so that TCR occurrence patterns could be studied. Donor age, sex, ethnicity and CMV serostatus were compiled together with the repertoire data. Rather than using new phenotypic data, the later analysis identified candidate immune exposures from TCR beta sequences and from how often those sequences occurred across donors. Along with the approximately 700-subject first cohort, a separate validation cohort of 120 different subjects was used. Because of strong linkage in the cohort, 4 to 6 DR-DQ haplotypes were treated as single units for association and clustering. On average, roughly 240,000 unique TCR beta nucleotide sequences were sequenced per donor among roughly 430 genotyped donors of the cohort, with roughly 19% of those sequences being non-productive. Points the paper makes about the study in general: Correlated functional status among segregating V segments might reflect linkage disequilibrium, but an unknown experimental factor could not be ruled out. In this cohort, only TCR beta chains were sequenced, and detectable features were limited by the absence of alpha or paired-chain data. It was suggested by the authors that the approach could potentially be generalized to other disease states and immunological phenotypes. According to a later analysis, most CMV-associated TCR beta chains appeared to be HLA-restricted, and the HLA associations seemed to be driven largely by CMV exposure. In vitro tests confirmed that a few of the cytomegalovirus-associated TCR beta chains recognize cytomegalovirus antigens. A cluster of highly shared sequence variants was judged likely to be a technical artifact of the sequencing pipeline. The earlier analysis of around 600 of the donors excluded roughly 16 rarely observed V segments, including chromosome 9 orphons, because counts were too low. According to a later analysis, parvovirus B19, influenza, CMV and Epstein-Barr virus appeared linked to several top co-occurrence clusters. A further reported finding was that TCR beta sequences accurately predicted the HLA-A and HLA-B alleles for most subjects in the first cohort. In a later genetic analysis, a missense DCLRE1C variant was associated with V-gene and J-gene trimming of TCR beta chains, and the association was replicated in an independent cohort. Broadly in line with IMGT annotations, most TCR beta V segments showed up in productive rearrangements about 87% or about 30% of the time in an earlier analysis of several hundred of the donors. In a later analysis, HLA-associated TCR beta chains were found to be more clonally expanded and to have lower generation probabilities than equally common non-associated chains. Some IMGT-functional V segments, including TRBV6-2 and TRBV6-3, could not be distinguished by the 87-base-pair reads and were therefore excluded. When HLA alleles, especially DR and DQ, strongly co-occurred, attributing TCR associations to individual alleles was difficult. The classifier was reported to diagnose cytomegalovirus status with high specificity and sensitivity in both the original cohort and the validation cohort. According to a later genetic analysis, donors in an Asian-associated ancestry cluster had fewer N-insertions in productive TCRs than the approximately 650-donor mean. The presence/absence analyses assumed that sequencing depth was roughly uniform across donors, and that assumption may not be true. Immune exposure information for the cohort was limited to CMV serostatus. According to a later analysis, TCR association rates differed among HLA loci, with DRB1 alleles showing the most associated TCRs and HLA-C alleles showing the fewest. A later analysis associated about 17,000 TCR beta sequences with specific HLA alleles at a false discovery rate of 0.05. Because HLA typing was missing for some donors at each locus, association tests included only the typed subset. A total of 150 to 200 TCR beta chains were listed by the study as associated with cytomegalovirus. Most TCR sequences were observed very rarely across donors, whereas some public TCRs were present in many individuals.

This clone occurred a few times. The clone's antigen remains unknown. No qualities accompany the bases; no much larger clone lies one base away. Looking up the germline V gene (reference sequence) yields CDR1 WNHNN and CDR2 SYGVQD. V is cut by 1 base and J by 7 bases, and the space between the germline ends is 11 bases. The cysteine opens and the valine closes a CDR3 of 13 amino acids. Only the CDR3 region is kept as DNA, spanning 39 bases read in frame from base 1. The protocol used for the library was the immunoSEQ multiplex PCR assay. A mixture of 60 forward primers for TCR Vbeta segments and 13 reverse primers for TCR Jbeta segments was used in the multiplex PCR. A multiplex PCR assay on genomic DNA amplified the CDR3 region of rearranged TCR beta genes. On the Illumina HiSeq System, the amplified TCR beta libraries were sequenced as 87-base-pair reads. The authors' pipeline ran thus. In a later analysis, some 80 million unique TCR beta chains were counted across the approximately 640 repertoires, and about 9.9 million of these chains were shared by at least two donors. Raw reads were error-corrected and collapsed into unique sequences by a nearest-neighbor algorithm in which closely related sequences were merged to remove PCR and sequencing errors. V, D and J gene segments were assigned by aligning CDR3 sequences to IMGT reference sequences. For a sequence to be retained, a match of at least six nucleotides was required to both a V gene segment and a J gene segment. Rearrangements were called productive when the CDR3 lacked stop codons and stayed in frame with V and J; all others were non-productive. CDR3 was defined by IMGT convention, running from the second conserved V-encoded cysteine to the conserved J-encoded phenylalanine. In an earlier analysis of approximately 590 of the donors, sequences lacking an unambiguous match to a single V gene segment were excluded. An earlier analysis of several hundred of the donors called V segments functional above 56.7% productive rearrangements and segregating when the between-donor standard deviation exceeded 5%. A statistical classification framework was built for diagnosing cytomegalovirus status from the catalog of TCR beta chain sequences. In a later analysis, TCR nucleotide sequences were compared against IMGT/GENE-DB human TR gene sequences so that V and J genes could be assigned. Using the TCRdist pipeline, a later analysis assigned CDR3 sequences along with most-parsimonious VDJ recombination scenarios. In a later analysis, each TCR beta chain was defined by its CDR3 amino acid sequence together with its V-gene family, and reads lacking a unique V-gene family were excluded. In a later analysis, 500 to 650 highly shared, low-generation-probability nucleotide sequences were removed to address suspected cross-contamination and a sequencing artifact. A later analysis calculated a clonal expansion index for each public chain from normalized within-repertoire ranks of inferred template counts. Generation probabilities in a later analysis came from a VDJ recombination model fitted to out-of-frame rearrangements, and those results were checked against IGoR. In a later analysis, TCR-TCR, TCR-HLA and TCR-CMV co-occurrence was scored with hypergeometric tests, and a repertoire-size bias correction was applied to TCR pairs. To estimate false discovery rates, a later analysis permuted the HLA or CMV assignments 20 times. A later analysis grouped co-occurring TCRs with DBSCAN, adding TCRdist sequence similarity when clustering within HLA-allele-positive subsets. Repertoires with fewer than 30,000 or more than 120,000 public chains, plus five repertoires with anomalous nucleotide sharing, were excluded from co-occurrence clustering. As stored in TCRdb, this immuneACCESS dataset retains in-frame rearrangements with V and J assigned. A fraction of the clones does not appear; measured against another copy, unresolved V genes explain less than half of the discrepancy, and the remainder lacks a known reason. V and J calls and clone size are those listed in that table; D and trimming were worked out from the DNA. Here the sample has approximately 170,000 clones; 65% to 80% occur a single time. The ten largest clones capture approximately 5% of the sample.

The cohort consisted of 650 to 700 healthy bone marrow donors. At the time of sampling, all cohort members were nominally healthy, though unrecorded immune exposures were likely present. The donor tested CMV seropositive and was one of the 289 seropositive cohort members. A peripheral blood sample was collected from each donor, and TCR beta sequencing was performed on peripheral blood mononuclear cells. Genomic DNA was extracted from the blood cell samples with the Qiagen DNeasy Blood Extraction Kit. Material: PBMCs. This TCR was sampled from a man aged 18 to 29 in good health and CMV-seropositive. In this chain, TRBV10-1 is recombined with TRBJ2-7; TRBD2 could be the D gene, as 5 bases match. The base sequence is TGCGCCAGCAGTGAGTTCTCCCGCGGGGAGCAGTACGTC. Its protein reads: CASSEFSRGEQYV.